This TCR beta chain was captured by sequencing in a study of blood T cell repertoires in COVID-19. At the level of the study: Some COVID-19 samples were acute and others convalescent; all came from the United States, Italy and Spain.

Original processing notes: From reference gene primer amplification, estimates of nucleated cell counts were derived. Sequencing used immunoSEQ multiplex PCR; TCRdb keeps in-frame clones, though not all of them. V and J calls and clone size come straight from that table; D and trimming were deduced from the DNA. The table shows approximately 190,000 clones, with just over 85% occurring only once. The sequenced sample was peripheral blood. The sequence was collected from an elderly man with acute or convalescent COVID-19.

The CDR3, as DNA: TGTGCCAGTAGTATCCCCCCCTCGGGCGAGCAGTACTTC. Amino acids: CASSIPPSGEQYF. The chain has TRBV19 and TRBJ2-7; D remains unclear. The CDR3 length is 13 residues. Trimming took 3 bases from V and 6 from J, leaving 12 bases between them. Per germline, CDR1 LNHDA and CDR2 SQIVND (reference sequence).